Listed below are T cell receptor beta chains from one sample, sequenced in a study of T cells in Graves' hyperthyroidism and ophthalmopathy. TCRdb re-called the multiplex PCR reads through MiXCR, storing one row per CDR3 protein. Here the sample spans approximately 46,000 distinct CDR3 sequences, around half being singletons. Sample: peripheral blood or thyroid tissue (not recorded which). These receptors originate from a woman between 45 and 65 years old with Graves' hyperthyroidism. The CDR3 runs from the conserved cysteine through the conserved F or W. The D gene is left open where the match is weak. For some rows the clone size is stated as once, few or many, or as a class when expanded; others skip it.

CDR3aa | CDR3nt | abundance | j_gene | v_gene | d_gene
CASSTDRVNTEAFF | TGTGCCAGCAGCACCGACAGGGTGAACACTGAAGCTTTCTTT | - | TRBJ1-1 | TRBV7-9 | TRBD1
CASSTGTATQPQHF | TGTGCCAGCAGCACAGGGACAGCCACACAGCCCCAGCATTTT | many | TRBJ1-5 | TRBV28 | TRBD1
CASSQGGTRGETQYF | TGTGCTAGCAGCCAGGGGGGTACTCGTGGGGAGACCCAGTACTTC | medium-sized | TRBJ2-5 | TRBV7-7 | -
CASSEAGTMADTQYF | TGTGCCAGCAGCGAAGCGGGAACGATGGCAGATACGCAGTATTTT | many | TRBJ2-3 | TRBV9 | TRBD2
CSAVGTSGMQETQYF | TGCAGTGCAGTGGGGACTAGCGGGATGCAAGAGACCCAGTACTTC | - | TRBJ2-5 | TRBV20-1 | TRBD2
CASSSSGRVTQYF | TGTGCCAGCAGCTCGAGCGGGAGGGTGACCCAGTACTTC | few | TRBJ2-5 | TRBV7-2 | TRBD2
CASKVTGHFSGANVLTF | TGTGCCAGTAAAGTGACAGGGCACTTTTCTGGGGCCAACGTCCTGACTTTC | many | TRBJ2-6 | TRBV19 | TRBD1
CASSLGPNNEQYF | TGTGCCAGCAGCCTCGGACCGAACAATGAGCAGTACTTC | - | TRBJ2-7 | TRBV7-8 | -
CAISKDLLSGDEQFF | TGTGCCATCAGCAAGGACTTACTCAGCGGCGATGAGCAGTTCTTC | - | TRBJ2-1 | TRBV10-3 | -
CASSLKETDSYEQYF | TGTGCCAGCAGCTTAAAGGAGACAGACTCCTACGAGCAGTACTTC | many | TRBJ2-7 | TRBV5-8 | -
CASSYATGTFSYEQYF | TGTGCCAGCAGTTATGCGACAGGAACTTTTTCCTACGAGCAGTACTTC | many | TRBJ2-7 | TRBV6-5 | -
CATSELAGGRDTQYF | TGTGCCACCAGTGAACTAGCGGGAGGGAGGGATACGCAGTATTTT | many | TRBJ2-3 | TRBV24-1 | TRBD2
CASSQFTGGRGYTF | TGCGCCAGCAGCCAATTCACAGGGGGCCGTGGCTACACCTTC | many | TRBJ1-2 | TRBV4-1 | TRBD1
CASSLTTNTEAFF | TGTGCCAGCAGCTTAACAACGAACACTGAAGCTTTCTTT | many | TRBJ1-1 | TRBV7-8 | -
CASSPGGQNTEAFF | TGTGCCAGCAGCCCCGGGGGACAGAACACTGAAGCTTTCTTT | - | TRBJ1-1 | TRBV7-3 | -
CAISSGTGTGELFF | TGTGCCATCAGCAGCGGGACTGGCACCGGGGAGCTGTTTTTT | - | TRBJ2-2 | TRBV10-3 | TRBD2
CASSEYRNTEAFF | TGTGCCAGCAGCGAATACAGGAACACTGAAGCTTTCTTT | many | TRBJ1-1 | TRBV13 | -
CSVGGGGPYEQYF | TGCAGCGTTGGAGGGGGTGGACCTTACGAGCAGTACTTC | - | TRBJ2-7 | TRBV29-1 | -
CASSLMANTEAFF | TGTGCCAGCAGCTTGATGGCAAACACTGAAGCTTTCTTT | - | TRBJ1-1 | TRBV7-9 | -
CASSSGANVLTF | TGTGCCAGCAGCTCTGGGGCCAACGTCCTGACTTTC | few | TRBJ2-6 | TRBV9 | -
CASSKTGRGSYEQYF | TGTGCCAGCAGTAAGACAGGGAGGGGATCCTACGAGCAGTACTTC | many | TRBJ2-7 | TRBV28 | -
CATSPGQGVTQYF | TGTGCCACCAGCCCGGGACAGGGGGTGACCCAGTACTTC | few | TRBJ2-5 | TRBV24-1 | TRBD1
CSVAGTGGFYEQYF | TGCAGCGTTGCCGGGACAGGGGGCTTCTACGAGCAGTACTTC | few | TRBJ2-7 | TRBV29-1 | TRBD1
CASRRGSENTGELFF | TGTGCTAGCAGACGCGGGAGCGAGAACACCGGGGAGCTGTTTTTT | once | TRBJ2-2 | TRBV7-7 | TRBD2
CASSLAQGLSYEQYF | TGTGCCAGCAGCTTAGCACAGGGCCTCTCCTACGAGCAGTACTTC | - | TRBJ2-7 | TRBV7-9 | -
CAWSQVAGELFF | TGTGCCTGGAGCCAGGTTGCCGGGGAGCTGTTTTTT | - | TRBJ2-2 | TRBV30 | -
CASRRGRDDNYGYTF | TGTGCCAGCAGAAGGGGAAGGGATGATAACTATGGCTACACCTTC | few | TRBJ1-2 | TRBV12-3/TRBV12-4 | -
CSVDGPAGGHHEQYF | TGCAGCGTTGATGGTCCAGCGGGAGGGCACCACGAGCAGTACTTC | - | TRBJ2-7 | TRBV29-1 | TRBD2
CASSVYGTGTGELFF | TGTGCCAGCAGCGTTTACGGGACCGGCACCGGGGAGCTGTTTTTT | - | TRBJ2-2 | TRBV7-2 | -
CASSLSSGDWVLDTQYF | TGTGCCAGCAGTTTATCATCCGGGGATTGGGTACTAGATACGCAGTATTTT | few | TRBJ2-3 | TRBV27 | -
CASSPTGDPDTQYF | TGTGCCAGCAGCCCCACAGGGGACCCAGATACGCAGTATTTT | many | TRBJ2-3 | TRBV9 | TRBD1
CASSVGQLYTF | TGTGCCAGCAGTGTCGGGCAGCTCTACACCTTC | once | TRBJ1-2 | TRBV2 | -
CATSDLAGALETQYF | TGTGCCACCAGTGATTTGGCAGGGGCATTGGAGACCCAGTACTTC | once | TRBJ2-5 | TRBV24-1 | -
CASSLDSYTEAFF | TGTGCCAGCAGCCTGGACAGTTACACTGAAGCTTTCTTT | many | TRBJ1-1 | TRBV6-5 | -
CASSQRVEQYF | TGTGCCAGCAGCCAACGGGTCGAGCAGTACTTC | few | TRBJ2-7 | TRBV12-3/TRBV12-4 | -
CASSLEGRLYGYTF | TGTGCCAGCAGCTTAGAAGGCCGGCTTTATGGCTACACCTTC | - | TRBJ1-2 | TRBV7-2 | -
CAISERGGTSGANVLTF | TGTGCCATCAGTGAGAGAGGAGGAACCTCTGGGGCCAACGTCCTGACTTTC | many | TRBJ2-6 | TRBV10-3 | -
CASSESGPTKLPGNTIYF | TGTGCCAGCAGTGAATCGGGACCTACCAAGTTACCTGGAAACACCATATATTTT | many | TRBJ1-3 | TRBV25-1 | -
CATSSASTGGAETQYF | TGTGCCACCAGCAGCGCCTCGACAGGGGGGGCTGAGACCCAGTACTTC | - | TRBJ2-5 | TRBV15 | TRBD1
CSPSDTHNTEAFF | TGCAGTCCGTCCGACACGCACAACACTGAAGCTTTCTTT | - | TRBJ1-1 | TRBV20-1 | -
CASSLLLTGESGGYTF | TGTGCCAGCAGTTTGCTCTTGACAGGGGAGTCCGGAGGCTACACCTTC | many | TRBJ1-2 | TRBV28 | TRBD1
CSADPGEANIQYF | TGCAGTGCTGACCCCGGAGAGGCTAACATTCAGTACTTC | - | TRBJ2-4 | TRBV20-1 | -
CASSLGSCEQYF | TGTGCCAGCAGCTTGGGCTCCTGCGAGCAGTACTTC | - | TRBJ2-7 | TRBV7-9 | -
CSAQNSNQPQHF | TGCAGTGCCCAAAATAGCAATCAGCCCCAGCATTTT | many | TRBJ1-5 | TRBV20-1 | -
CASSLSPGTNYGYTF | TGTGCCAGCAGCTTATCTCCCGGGACTAACTATGGCTACACCTTC | many | TRBJ1-2 | TRBV11-1 | -